These T cell receptor beta chains were read from a single sample in a study of cytomegalovirus exposure and HLA in healthy donors. Method: immunoSEQ multiplex PCR; TCRdb's copy keeps in-frame clones and lacks some. The data contain around 150,000 clones, around 66% of them seen just once; the ten biggest clones take up 6.5%. Sequenced: PBMCs. The receptors here all came from a woman aged 60-70 years in good health and CMV-seronegative. CDR3s include the opening cysteine and the closing phenylalanine or tryptophan. The D gene is left open where the match is weak. Some rows have no size entry. The others give once, few or many, or a class for an expanded clone.

V,J,D,size,DNA,CDR3
TRBV2,TRBJ2-7,NA,NA,TGTGCCAGCAGTGACTATTTGGAACAGGGCTACGAGCAGTACTTC,CASSDYLEQGYEQYF
TRBV2,TRBJ2-1,TRBD1,NA,TGTGCCAGTAAAGAGGCACCTGACAGGGGCTACAATGAGCAGTTCTTC,CASKEAPDRGYNEQFF
TRBV6-5,TRBJ2-7,TRBD2,NA,TGTGCCAGCACCCCCCTGACGGGGGGGTCCTACGAGCAGTACTTC,CASTPLTGGSYEQYF
TRBV6-4,TRBJ2-2,NA,few,TGTGCCAGCAGTCGGACAGTTGACACCGGGGAGCTGTTTTTT,CASSRTVDTGELFF
TRBV5-6,TRBJ1-3,NA,NA,TGTGCCAGCAGCTTGAAACGGGGATGGGATAACACCATATATTTT,CASSLKRGWDNTIYF
TRBV7-2,TRBJ2-3,NA,NA,TGTGCCAGCAGCTTTGGGCGGGTCTCGGCGGATACGCAGTATTTT,CASSFGRVSADTQYF
TRBV6-5,TRBJ2-3,NA,NA,TGTGCCAGCAGTGCGGGACGGCGAGATACGCAGTATTTT,CASSAGRRDTQYF
TRBV9,TRBJ2-2,NA,NA,TGTGCCAGCAGCGAAACCCCCGAGGGAAAGCTGTTTTTT,CASSETPEGKLFF
TRBV5-4,TRBJ2-7,NA,NA,TGTGCCAGCAGCTTACAGGGCTACGAGCAGTACTTC,CASSLQGYEQYF
TRBV27,TRBJ2-5,TRBD1,NA,TGTGCCAGCAGTTTATCGACCGGGACAGGGTCAGAGACCCAGTACTTC,CASSLSTGTGSETQYF